This TCR beta chain appears in the sequencing data of a study of molecular identifiers for immune sequencing clone quantification (dated by TCRdb to 2017 to 2018). A note on the overall study: For a replicate experiment, RNA from roughly 20,000 or 100,000 naive CD8 T cells was divided into five aliquots, of which four were sequenced. CD8 T cells were used in a methods study to benchmark molecular-identifier clustering-based TCR repertoire sequencing (MIDCIRS) and TCR RNA copy counting. Here is what the overall study found, with its caveats: Modeling estimated around 3 recovered TCR RNA copies per cell, compared with 8.5 to 10 by digital PCR, which implies roughly 30% capture efficiency. Naive libraries contained spiked-in Jurkat TCR RNA (around eleven copies' worth), which is not part of the donor repertoire. When barcode sub-clustering was not used, chimeric consensus sequences inflated TCR diversity, with chimeras reaching as high as 47%. Spiked-in Jurkat TCR RNA equal to a single cell's worth was reported to be detectable even within one million naive CD8 T cells. Identical TCR molecules sharing a barcode could cause highly expanded clone sizes to be underestimated. Clones above 20 RNA copies held over 98% of molecules in CMV-specific effector cells but under 1% in naive cells.

Libraries of naive CD8 T cells were built from anywhere between about 20,000 and 1,000,000 sorted cells, with 10%, 30% or 50% of the purified RNA used. On a BD FACSAria II, naive CD8 T cells were FACS-sorted as CD8+CD4-CCR7+CD45RA+ and collected into RLT Plus buffer. Detection sensitivity was tested by spiking Jurkat RNA equal to ten or so TCR copies' worth into samples containing about 20,000-1,000,000 naive CD8 T cells. CD8 T cells were enriched using RosetteSep CD8+ T Cell Enrichment Cocktail and Ficoll-Paque, and the enriched cells then underwent ACK red cell lysis. As a fraction of the sample, this clonotype is medium-sized (0.01 to 0.1%). Its antigen has not been determined. No base quality values were provided; no much bigger clone lies one nucleotide off. The V end loses 1 base and the J end loses 6 bases, and a stretch of 2 bases separates them. Counted from cysteine to phenylalanine, this CDR3 has 11 amino acids. Only CDR3 DNA is held: 33 bases, read in frame from base 1.

Libraries were constructed by PCR. TCRdb lists the instrument as Illumina HiSeq 4000. Preparation of bulk TCR libraries followed a previously described approach, with the TCR primers listed in Table S5. Purification of total RNA was performed with the Qiagen AllPrep DNA/RNA kit. Before any analysis, reads coming from multiple sequencing runs of the same library were combined into one pool. As for how the authors treated the data: Only reads with exact TCR constant sequence were kept, trimmed to 150 nt, and grouped by their 12-nt molecular barcodes. Reads within each barcode group were sub-clustered using a 15% Levenshtein threshold, and quality-weighted consensus sequences were constructed for each RNA molecule. Non-functional sequences were removed, as were lower-count sequences one edit away from another. Based on fitting two negative binomial distributions, any barcode sub-cluster with under 20% of the maximum read count was discarded. The public sequencing data were trimmed at Q25 with fastp and processed into clonotypes with MiXCR by TCRdb, which kept only in-frame beta chains. When rows share a CDR3 protein, they turn into one entry using the most common DNA and genes. TCRdb, rather than the study authors, made the V and J calls. For this sample there are tens of thousands of distinct CDR3 sequences; over 15% appear just once. The ten top clones hold 0.9% to 1% of the sample.

This receptor chain uses TRBV12-3 or TRBV12-4 and TRBJ2-3; the D gene cannot be named for sure. The specimen was naive CD8+ T cells from blood, with Jurkat cell RNA spiked in. According to the study, the label for this sample's cell subset or site signals: FACS-sorted CD8+CD4-CCR7+CD45RA+ naive T cells. The sequence derives from a human donor in good health. Some libraries in this study had Jurkat cell RNA spiked in. The CDR3 amino acid sequence is: CASSLGDTQYF. The DNA sequence reads TGTGCCAGCAGTTTAGGGGATACGCAGTATTTT.